This T cell receptor beta chain stems from a study of post-analysis software for immune sequencing data. Included in the TCR beta cDNA libraries were unique molecular identifiers. The yield from roughly 1 to 10 million T cells was 500,000 or so cDNA molecules in total. Via MiXCR, TCRdb re-called the PCR reads, giving one row per CDR3 protein. The table records 400,000 to 500,000 distinct CDR3 sequences, 30% to 45% of them present only once. Study conclusions and caveats: Higher frequency in patients than in controls was seen for roughly five TRBV segments, with TRBV5-6, TRBV5-1 and TRBV20-1 among them. Controls had significantly higher normalized Chao1 diversity than multiple sclerosis patients.

This CDR3 spans 14 amino acids. Germline CDR1 MDHEN, CDR2 SYDVKM. A remark on this clonotype: As yet, its antigen is unknown.

This receptor was identified in a girl aged 2-10 years with multiple sclerosis. Source material: blood. The rearrangement joins TRBV28 to TRBJ2-7, with TRBD2 matching over 8 bases. The better agreement between TRBJ2-4 and the DNA end casts doubt on the J call. The DNA of the CDR3 is TGTGCCAGCAGTCAGCGGGAGAGGGCGAACATTCAGTACTTC. Translation gives CASSQRERANIQYF.